Each of the 13 T cell receptor beta chains below was sequenced from the same sample in a study of T cell responses to AZD1222 COVID-19 vaccine. Data came from immunoSEQ multiplex PCR; TCRdb stores just in-frame clones and leaves some out. The sample has about 100,000 clones; 87% are singletons. This material consisted of peripheral blood, taken on day 0 of MenACWY control vaccination. These TCRs come from an adult in good health.

The rearrangement links TRBV28 to TRBJ1-2; D may be TRBD1 (6 bases). The CDR3 is 12 amino acids. Germline values: CDR1 MDHEN, CDR2 SYDVKM. Trimming left V 3 bases short and J 8 bases short, with 10 bases between. This CDR3 reads CASSFRGRGYTF. For the CDR3, the DNA is TGTGCCAGCAGTTTTCGGGGGCGAGGCTACACCTTC.

The chain is built from TRBV30 and TRBJ1-2; D unclear. This CDR3 has 12 amino acids. Germline-derived CDR1 and CDR2 are GTSNPN and SVGIG (reference sequence). The V end was cut by 4 bases, the J end by 4 bases, with 10 bases between. CDR3 bases: TGTGCCTGGACCCCGGGAGGCTATGGCTACACCTTC. It is translated as CAWTPGGYGYTF. Using reference TRBV30 and TRBJ1-2 for the parts outside the CDR3, the full variable domain is SQTIHQWPATLVQPVGSPLSLECTVEGTSNPNLYWYRQAAGRGLQLLFYSVGIGQISSEVPQNLSASRPQDRQFILSSKKLLLSDSGFYLCAWTPGGYGYTFGSGTRLTVV.

The table lists this clone with a count of one. This chain connects TRBV28 to TRBJ1-1; D ambiguous. The V end lost 5 bases, the J end lost 4 bases, and 8 bases lay between the germline ends. Germline V gene data show CDR1 as MDHEN and CDR2 as SYDVKM. This CDR3 spans 12 amino acids. CDR3 region: CASSPPVTEAFF. CDR3 nucleotides: TGTGCCAGCAGTCCCCCGGTCACTGAAGCTTTCTTT.

The chain couples TRBV18 to TRBJ1-4; D gene uncertain. V lost 3 bases, J lost 4 bases, and 12 bases lay in between. Germline values: CDR1 KGHSH, CDR2 LQKENI. CDR3 length equals 15 residues. CDR3: CASSPMESLNEKLFF. As DNA, the CDR3 is TGTGCCAGCTCACCTATGGAGAGCCTTAATGAAAAACTGTTTTTT.

The V gene is TRBV5-1, the J gene TRBJ1-2, with D possibly TRBD1 on 5 matching bases. CDR1 is SGHRS and CDR2 is YFSETQ in the germline V gene. This CDR3 is 14 amino acids long. The V end lost 0 bases, the J end lost 6 bases, and 12 bases lay between the germline ends. The CDR3 is CASSLVPGMDGYTF. In DNA, the CDR3 is TGCGCCAGCAGCTTGGTGCCAGGGATGGATGGCTACACCTTC.

This chain joins TRBV12-5 and TRBJ2-3; D is possibly TRBD1 or TRBD2 (5 bases each). Germline V gene data show CDR1 as LGHNT and CDR2 as FRNRAP. The CDR3 has 14 residues. V was pared by 6 bases and J by 6 bases, with 16 bases between. For the CDR3, the DNA is TGTGCTAGTGGCTCCGGGGCCCTCGGCGATACGCAGTATTTT. Protein: CASGSGALGDTQYF.

This chain joins TRBV4-3 and TRBJ2-5; D not certain. This CDR3 comprises 16 residues. Germline CDR1 reads LGHNA; CDR2 reads YSLEER. V was clipped by 1 base and J by 4 bases, with 16 bases between them. The CDR3 nucleotides read TGCGCCAGCAGCCAAGGGAACGGGTTTGACGGAGAGACCCAGTACTTC. This encodes CASSQGNGFDGETQYF.

This clone was counted a single time. The chain links TRBV7-9 to TRBJ2-1; 7 bases map to TRBD2. The CDR3 extends over 16 amino acids. The germline V gene encodes CDR1 SEHNR and CDR2 FQNEAQ (reference sequence). After removal of 5 bases from V and 0 bases from J, the junction contained 7 bases not matched to a gene. The CDR3 DNA is TGTGCCAGCAGCACGCTAGCGGCAAGCTCCTACAATGAGCAGTTCTTC. Its protein product is CASSTLAASSYNEQFF.

This sequence joins TRBV19 and TRBJ1-5; tentative D call: TRBD1 (6 bases). Trimming removed 3 bases at V and 13 bases at J, with 16 bases between. Germline-derived CDR1 and CDR2 are LNHDA and SQIVND (reference sequence). The CDR3 is 13 residues long. The CDR3 here is CASSIDQQGRQHF. CDR3 in DNA: TGTGCCAGTAGTATTGACCAACAGGGTCGTCAGCATTTT.

The chain recombines TRBV9 with TRBJ2-1; D is uncertain. Per germline, CDR1 SGDLS and CDR2 YYNGEE. Trimming removed 4 bases at V and 2 bases at J, with 19 bases between. The CDR3 is 17 amino acids. The CDR3 spells CASSPPGAVGPYNEQFF. CDR3 bases: TGTGCCAGCAGCCCTCCCGGCGCCGTCGGTCCCTACAATGAGCAGTTCTTC.

The genes are TRBV28 and TRBJ1-1, with 8 bases that match TRBD1. Germline loops: CDR1 MDHEN, CDR2 SYDVKM. This CDR3 has 14 amino acids. Trimming cost V 8 bases and J 5 bases; bases outside gene matches: 10. The CDR3 here is CASGITGGGTEAFF. The CDR3 DNA sequence: TGTGCCAGCGGGATAACAGGGGGGGGGACTGAAGCTTTCTTT.

V and J are TRBV5-1 and TRBJ1-2; a possible D gene is TRBD1 (5 bases). This CDR3 comprises 14 residues. Germline V CDR1 and CDR2: SGHRS, YFSETQ. The V end lost 5 bases, the J end lost 3 bases, and 14 bases lay between the germline ends. The CDR3 here is CASRTENSDYGYTF. CDR3 sequence (DNA): TGCGCCAGCAGGACAGAGAATTCCGACTATGGCTACACCTTC.

The chain is built from TRBV6-1 and TRBJ1-4; a possible D gene is TRBD1 (5 bases). The V gene lost 2 bases and the J gene lost 5 bases, with 15 bases spanning the gap. CDR1 is MNHNS and CDR2 is SASEGT in the germline V gene. The CDR3 totals 16 residues. CDR3 sequence reads: CASSERGRAPNEKLFF. DNA of the CDR3: TGTGCCAGCAGTGAACGAGGCAGGGCCCCAAATGAAAAACTGTTTTTT.